These T cell receptor beta chains were read from a single sample in a study of shared clonotypes between healthy human individuals. Only in-frame clones appear in the TCRdb table, and some are missing; sequencing was by immunoSEQ multiplex PCR. The table includes around 2,000,000 clones, about 95% detected once. What was sequenced was naive CD8+ T cells sorted from blood. The receptor source for this set is a man younger than 35 in good health. Each CDR3 is given with its conserved first and last residue. D genes are given only for firm matches. The size of a clone is reported for some rows only, either as once, few or many, or as a class for expanded clones.

V,J,D,size,CDR3,DNA
TRBV5-6,TRBJ2-3,TRBD2,-,CASSLGLAGVKDTQYF,TGTGCCAGCAGCTTGGGACTAGCGGGAGTCAAAGATACGCAGTATTTT
TRBV2,TRBJ1-5,-,-,CASSELIRVNQPQHF,TGTGCCAGCAGTGAACTTATCAGGGTCAATCAGCCCCAGCATTTT
TRBV2,TRBJ2-7,-,-,CASSPGFSYEQYF,TGTGCCAGCAGTCCCGGGTTCTCCTACGAGCAGTACTTC
TRBV15,TRBJ2-7,-,-,CATGALNEQYF,TGTGCCACCGGGGCTCTGAACGAGCAGTACTTC
TRBV5-1,TRBJ1-1,TRBD1,-,CASSLARTGRNTEAFF,TGCGCCAGCAGCTTGGCGCGGACAGGGAGGAACACTGAAGCTTTCTTT
TRBV12-5,TRBJ1-5,-,-,CASEDPDQPQHF,TGTGCTAGTGAAGACCCGGATCAGCCCCAGCATTTT
TRBV4-1,TRBJ2-1,TRBD1,-,CASSYQGAADNEQFF,TGCGCCAGCAGCTATCAGGGGGCGGCCGACAATGAGCAGTTCTTC
TRBV6-1,TRBJ2-7,-,once,CASSWGPYEQYF,TGTGCCAGCAGTTGGGGACCCTACGAGCAGTACTTC
TRBV4-3,TRBJ1-2,-,-,CASSHTGTIYGYTF,TGCGCCAGCAGCCACACAGGGACCATCTATGGCTACACCTTC
TRBV4-1,TRBJ2-5,-,-,CASSQDLETQYF,TGCGCCAGCAGCCAAGATCTGGAGACCCAGTACTTC
TRBV15,TRBJ2-7,-,-,CATSTGGLEQYF,TGTGCCACCAGCACAGGGGGGCTCGAGCAGTACTTC
TRBV2,TRBJ1-4,TRBD1,-,CASKLPPTGIVTNEKLFF,TGTGCCAGCAAGCTCCCGCCGACAGGGATTGTGACTAATGAAAAACTGTTTTTT
TRBV5-1,TRBJ2-3,TRBD1,-,CASSLAGQGLTDTQYF,TGCGCCAGCAGCTTAGCTGGACAGGGCCTCACAGATACGCAGTATTTT
TRBV27,TRBJ2-3,-,-,CASSYGLSGHTDTQYF,TGTGCCAGCAGTTACGGACTAAGCGGACACACAGATACGCAGTATTTT
TRBV7-8,TRBJ2-1,TRBD2,-,CASSPGLAGSYNEQFF,TGTGCCAGCAGCCCGGGACTAGCGGGCTCCTACAATGAGCAGTTCTTC
TRBV27,TRBJ1-2,-,once,CASRSHYGYTF,TGTGCCAGCAGAAGTCACTATGGCTACACCTTC
TRBV30,TRBJ2-7,-,-,CAWSVGKGLEQYF,TGTGCCTGGAGTGTAGGAAAGGGGCTCGAGCAGTACTTC
TRBV4-3,TRBJ2-4,TRBD2,once,CASSQEASGRTEGAKNIQYF,TGCGCCAGCAGCCAAGAAGCTAGCGGGAGGACCGAGGGGGCCAAAAACATTCAGTACTTC
TRBV6-7,TRBJ2-7,-,-,CASSYSNRGPYEQYF,TGTGCCAGCAGTTACTCGAACCGGGGTCCCTACGAGCAGTACTTC
TRBV27,TRBJ2-2,-,-,CATGTPGHTGELFF,TGTGCCACCGGGACCCCAGGACACACCGGGGAGCTGTTTTTT
TRBV28,TRBJ2-1,-,-,CASSSLSAFRQTGGKGYNEQFF,TGTGCCAGCAGTTCCCTATCCGCCTTCCGTCAGACTGGAGGAAAGGGCTACAATGAGCAGTTCTTC
TRBV2,TRBJ2-7,-,-,CASSEWGGVPYEQYF,TGTGCCAGCAGTGAATGGGGCGGGGTACCCTACGAGCAGTACTTC
TRBV2,TRBJ1-1,-,many,CASSLTENTEAFF,TGTGCCAGCAGCCTGACAGAGAACACTGAAGCTTTCTTT
TRBV11-2,TRBJ1-2,-,-,CASSWGARGYTF,TGTGCCAGCAGCTGGGGAGCACGCGGCTACACCTTC
TRBV6-5,TRBJ2-3,-,-,CASSSGTFGTDTQYF,TGTGCCAGCAGTTCCGGGACATTTGGGACAGATACGCAGTATTTT
TRBV29-1,TRBJ2-3,-,-,CSVLGVGLTDTQYF,TGCAGCGTCCTCGGGGTAGGGTTGACAGATACGCAGTATTTT
TRBV4-3,TRBJ2-1,-,-,CASSRAGDLGEQFF,TGCGCCAGCAGCCGGGCAGGGGATTTGGGTGAGCAGTTCTTC
TRBV7-6,TRBJ2-3,-,once,CASSLDLAYTQYF,TGTGCCAGCAGCTTAGATTTGGCCTATACGCAGTATTTT
TRBV27,TRBJ2-7,TRBD1,-,CASSLGQGAYEQYF,TGTGCCAGCAGTCTGGGACAGGGGGCCTACGAGCAGTACTTC
TRBV11-2,TRBJ2-7,-,once,CASSWTVLSYEQYF,TGTGCCAGCAGCTGGACGGTTCTCTCCTACGAGCAGTACTTC
TRBV25-1,TRBJ2-1,TRBD2,-,CASSPTSGRAGLGEQFF,TGTGCCAGCAGCCCGACCAGCGGGAGGGCCGGGTTGGGTGAGCAGTTCTTC
TRBV28,TRBJ1-5,-,-,CASSPVGLGQPQHF,TGTGCCAGCAGCCCCGTAGGGTTGGGCCAGCCCCAGCATTTT
TRBV7-9,TRBJ2-1,TRBD1,-,CASSLGSDRDNEQFF,TGTGCCAGCAGCTTAGGTTCGGACAGGGACAATGAGCAGTTCTTC
TRBV14,TRBJ2-7,-,-,CASSQGLYPIYEQYF,TGTGCCAGCAGCCAAGGACTATATCCTATCTACGAGCAGTACTTC
TRBV7-3,TRBJ2-7,-,-,CASSLQGPGEQYF,TGTGCCAGCAGCTTACAGGGTCCGGGGGAGCAGTACTTC
TRBV12-5,TRBJ2-1,TRBD2,-,CASSFSGEGNEQFF,TGTGCTAGCTCCTTCAGCGGGGAGGGCAATGAGCAGTTCTTC
TRBV29-1,TRBJ2-2,-,-,CSVERINMMAGELFF,TGCAGCGTTGAACGGATAAATATGATGGCCGGGGAGCTGTTTTTT
TRBV18,TRBJ2-7,-,-,CASSPDGDPGYEQYF,TGTGCCAGCTCACCAGACGGGGACCCGGGATACGAGCAGTACTTC
TRBV9,TRBJ2-2,-,-,CASSPEGRGAAGELFF,TGTGCCAGCAGCCCGGAGGGGCGGGGAGCGGCCGGGGAGCTGTTTTTT
TRBV7-2,TRBJ2-3,-,-,CASSLALASVTDTQYF,TGTGCCAGCAGCTTAGCGCTTGCTAGCGTCACAGATACGCAGTATTTT
TRBV10-3,TRBJ2-7,-,-,CAISEPEDGASSLEQYF,TGTGCCATCAGCGAACCTGAGGATGGGGCTAGCTCCCTCGAGCAGTACTTC
TRBV19,TRBJ2-2,TRBD1,-,CASSTVGQGWTGELFF,TGTGCCAGTAGTACTGTAGGACAGGGTTGGACCGGGGAGCTGTTTTTT
TRBV10-2,TRBJ2-7,TRBD2,-,CAAQGLGGSYEQYF,TGCGCCGCACAGGGACTAGGCGGCTCCTACGAGCAGTACTTC
TRBV19,TRBJ2-2,-,-,CASSIVAGSTGELFF,TGTGCCAGTAGTATCGTGGCCGGTAGCACCGGGGAGCTGTTTTTT
TRBV28,TRBJ2-3,-,-,CASSSDSDTQYF,TGTGCCAGCAGTTCCGACTCAGATACGCAGTATTTT
TRBV27,TRBJ2-7,-,-,CASSTTGFEQYF,TGTGCCAGCAGCACTACAGGGTTCGAGCAGTACTTC
TRBV6-5,TRBJ1-5,TRBD1,-,CASNDREGQPQHF,TGTGCCAGCAATGACAGGGAAGGGCAGCCCCAGCATTTT
TRBV7-9,TRBJ1-1,-,-,CASSWGGENTEAFF,TGTGCCAGCAGCTGGGGAGGGGAAAACACTGAAGCTTTCTTT
TRBV6-1,TRBJ2-1,-,-,CASTAKAWVYNEQFF,TGTGCCAGCACCGCAAAAGCCTGGGTTTACAATGAGCAGTTCTTC
TRBV14,TRBJ2-2,-,few,CASSQGGELFF,TGTGCCAGCAGCCAAGGGGGGGAGCTGTTTTTT
TRBV5-4,TRBJ2-2,-,-,CASSLSGAGELFF,TGTGCCAGCAGCTTGTCAGGGGCCGGGGAGCTGTTTTTT
TRBV5-8,TRBJ1-1,-,-,CASSFGHNTEAFF,TGTGCCAGCAGCTTCGGACATAACACTGAAGCTTTCTTT
TRBV5-1,TRBJ1-1,-,-,CASSLMGQGPEAFF,TGCGCCAGCAGCTTGATGGGGCAGGGACCTGAAGCTTTCTTT
TRBV28,TRBJ2-1,-,-,CASNLGGPYNEQFF,TGTGCCAGCAACCTGGGGGGGCCCTACAATGAGCAGTTCTTC
TRBV4-3,TRBJ1-1,TRBD1,-,CASSQVPGQGANTEAFF,TGCGCCAGCAGCCAAGTCCCGGGACAGGGAGCGAACACTGAAGCTTTCTTT
TRBV4-1,TRBJ2-2,-,-,CASSHGDLSRSTGELFF,TGCGCCAGCAGCCACGGCGACTTGAGTCGGAGCACCGGGGAGCTGTTTTTT
TRBV15,TRBJ2-2,-,-,CATSRGTPDRELFF,TGTGCCACCAGCCGTGGGACGCCTGACCGGGAGCTGTTTTTT
TRBV9,TRBJ2-1,-,once,CASSVVPPGEQFF,TGTGCCAGCAGCGTAGTCCCCCCCGGTGAGCAGTTCTTC
TRBV6-6,TRBJ1-2,-,-,CASSYSLVSTNYGYTF,TGTGCCAGCAGTTACTCGCTAGTCTCAACTAACTATGGCTACACCTTC